A single sample gave rise to the 2 T cell receptor beta chains below, sequenced in a study of quantifying T cell responses using KT2 cells. Study background: TCR alpha and beta constant-region primers primed reverse transcription of RNA.

A single-stranded UMI oligo with SP2 sequence was ligated to cDNA 3' ends. The first PCR ran 4 to 5 cycles with an equimolar RC1.1 and RC1.2 beta primer mix. In TCRdb, the UMI-ligation and nested PCR reads were re-called with MiXCR into one record per CDR3 protein. This repertoire shows some 50,000 distinct CDR3 sequences, 11% found once; its top ten account for roughly 10%. Material for sequencing was PBMCs spiked with cells of the T cell clone KT2. The origin of the receptors is a human donor.

This clonotype turned up a few times. V is TRBV27 and J is TRBJ2-1, with 9 nucleotides matching TRBD1. Germline V gene data show CDR1 as MNHEY and CDR2 as SMNVEV (reference sequence). This CDR3 has 15 residues. V was clipped by 0 bases and J by 8 bases; unmatched bases: 5. DNA for the CDR3: TGTGCCAGCAGTTTATCGCGACAGGGGGAGGATGAGCAGTTCTTC. This gives the protein CASSLSRQGEDEQFF.

The gene calls are TRBV7-6 and TRBJ1-3; TRBD1 aligns across 10 bases. The V and J ends lost 5 bases and 0 bases, in that order; junction bases with no gene match: 13. Looked up from germline, CDR1 is SGHVS and CDR2 is FNYEAQ. CDR3 length: 19 amino acids. CDR3 amino acids: CASSPDGTGEWYSGNTIYF. Written as DNA, the CDR3 is TGTGCCAGCAGCCCGGATGGGACAGGGGAATGGTACTCTGGAAACACCATATATTTT.